Listed below are T cell receptor beta chains from one sample, sequenced in a study of blood T cell repertoires in COVID-19. Method: immunoSEQ multiplex PCR; TCRdb's copy keeps in-frame clones and lacks some. The repertoire includes about 170,000 clones, approximately 86% of them detected once, and roughly 1.1% sits in the top ten. Material for sequencing was peripheral blood. These receptors all stem from a man aged 55 to 70 who had recovered from COVID-19. CDR3s include the opening cysteine and the closing phenylalanine or tryptophan. The order of the fields is J gene, clone size, D gene, V gene, CDR3 length, CDR3 DNA, CDR3 protein. D genes are given only for firm matches. Clone sizes are given selectively: once, few, many, or a class where the clone is expanded.

TRBJ1-1,NA,NA,TRBV11-2,12,TGTGCCAGCAGCCAAGACAGCACTGAAGCTTTCTTT,CASSQDSTEAFF
TRBJ2-3,once,NA,TRBV6-6,13,TGTGCCAGCAGTTGGCTCGAGGCCGATACGCAGTATTTT,CASSWLEADTQYF
TRBJ2-5,NA,NA,TRBV19,14,TGTGCCAGTAGTCTCCAGCCGGGCGGGGAGACCCAGTACTTC,CASSLQPGGETQYF
TRBJ1-1,NA,NA,TRBV7-9,13,TGTGCCAGCAGCTTAGCAGGGGCTGGGGAAGCTTTCTTT,CASSLAGAGEAFF
TRBJ2-6,NA,NA,TRBV5-1,15,TGCGCCAGCAGCTTGGTAGAATCTGGGGCCAACGTCCTGACTTTC,CASSLVESGANVLTF
TRBJ2-7,NA,NA,TRBV14,13,TGTGCCAGCAGCCTTACAGGTGCCCCCCTCAAGTACTTC,CASSLTGAPLKYF
TRBJ1-3,NA,NA,TRBV10-3,12,TGTGCCATCAATACACCTGGAAACACCATATATTTT,CAINTPGNTIYF
TRBJ1-2,once,TRBD1,TRBV2,14,TGTGCCAGCACCATAGGGACAGGCCCAGAGGGCTACACCTTC,CASTIGTGPEGYTF
TRBJ1-2,NA,NA,TRBV7-8,15,TGTGCCAGCAGCCCCCGGGACACTAACAGCTATGGCTACACCTTC,CASSPRDTNSYGYTF
TRBJ1-4,NA,TRBD1,TRBV13,19,TGTGCCAGCAGTTACCTGCCCAAGACAGGGGGGCGAACTAATGAAAAACTGTTTTTT,CASSYLPKTGGRTNEKLFF
TRBJ2-2,NA,TRBD1,TRBV6-5,15,TGTGCCAGCAGTTACAGGAGACAGGGCTCCGGGGAGCTGTTTTTT,CASSYRRQGSGELFF
TRBJ2-2,once,NA,TRBV11-2,14,TGTGCCAGCAGCCCCCAGGGATCCACCGGGGAGCTGTTTTTT,CASSPQGSTGELFF
TRBJ2-7,NA,TRBD1,TRBV28,15,TGTGCCAGCCCCGAACCGGGACAGGAGACTTACGAGCAGTACTTC,CASPEPGQETYEQYF
TRBJ1-3,NA,TRBD1,TRBV6-5,15,TGTGCCAGCAGTTACTCGGGACAGGCTGGAAACACCATATATTTT,CASSYSGQAGNTIYF
TRBJ2-1,NA,TRBD2,TRBV5-4,15,TGTGCCAGCAGCCCCACGTGGACTAGCCCCAATGAGCAGTTCTTC,CASSPTWTSPNEQFF
TRBJ1-2,NA,NA,TRBV7-3,15,TGTGCCAGCAGCGGGGGCGACCCGACGGAGGAGAGTAGGACCTTC,CASSGGDPTEESRTF
TRBJ2-2,NA,TRBD1,TRBV6-4,15,TGTGCCAGCAGTCCCGGGACAGGGGGCATCGGGGAGCTGTTTTTT,CASSPGTGGIGELFF
TRBJ2-2,NA,TRBD2,TRBV2,15,TGTGCCAGCAGTCTCCCCGGGGGGGCTACCGGGGAGCTGTTTTTT,CASSLPGGATGELFF
TRBJ2-5,NA,NA,TRBV10-3,11,TGTGCCACCCTACTCCAAGAGACCCAGTACTTC,CATLLQETQYF
TRBJ2-3,NA,NA,TRBV7-9,14,TGTGCCAGCAGCCGTACTGCTATGTCAGATACGCAGTATTTT,CASSRTAMSDTQYF
TRBJ1-2,once,NA,TRBV7-8,17,TGTGCCAGCAGCTTAGATGAGCCCAATCTAGCTAACTATGGCTACACCTTC,CASSLDEPNLANYGYTF
TRBJ1-5,NA,NA,TRBV7-2,14,TGTGCCAGCAGCTTAGGGACACCGAATCAGCCCCAGCATTTT,CASSLGTPNQPQHF
TRBJ1-1,NA,TRBD1,TRBV6-1,16,TGTGCCAGCAGTGGGGGACAGGGTGGGCTGAACACTGAAGCTTTCTTT,CASSGGQGGLNTEAFF
TRBJ1-3,once,NA,TRBV2,16,TGTGCCAGCAGTGTTGGCGGCAGGGCCTCTGGAAACACCATATATTTT,CASSVGGRASGNTIYF
TRBJ1-1,few,TRBD1,TRBV18,15,TGTGCCAGCTCACCACCGGGACAGCTGAACACTGAAGCTTTCTTT,CASSPPGQLNTEAFF
TRBJ2-2,NA,NA,TRBV6-5,12,TGTGCCAGCACAAGTCAGGGCGGGGAGCTGTTTTTT,CASTSQGGELFF
TRBJ2-3,NA,TRBD2,TRBV6-4,15,TGTGCCAGCAGTGACTCGCGGGGGGGCACAGATACGCAGTATTTT,CASSDSRGGTDTQYF
TRBJ2-3,NA,TRBD1,TRBV14,16,TGTGCCAGCAGATCCACTACAGGGGCCGGCACAGATACGCAGTATTTT,CASRSTTGAGTDTQYF
TRBJ2-7,NA,NA,TRBV19,9,TGTGCCAGGGGTTACGGCGGCCCCTTC,CARGYGGPF
TRBJ2-1,NA,TRBD1,TRBV9,15,TGTGCCAGCAGCGCGACAGGGGGGTACAACAATGAGCAGTTCTTC,CASSATGGYNNEQFF
TRBJ1-1,NA,TRBD1,TRBV6-4,13,TGTGCCAGCAGTCCGGGACAGGGGGTTGAAGCTTTCTTT,CASSPGQGVEAFF
TRBJ2-3,NA,NA,TRBV14,17,TGTGCCAGCAGCCAAGGAGCGGACAGCTGGGGCACAGATACGCAGTATTTT,CASSQGADSWGTDTQYF
TRBJ1-6,NA,NA,TRBV9,16,TGTGCCAGCAGCAGACTACCGGGACACAATAATTCACCCCTCCACTTT,CASSRLPGHNNSPLHF
TRBJ2-2,NA,TRBD2,TRBV3-1/TRBV3-2,13,TGTGCCAGCACCCTAGCGGAGGGCGGGGAGCTGTTTTTT,CASTLAEGGELFF
TRBJ1-2,NA,TRBD1,TRBV11-1,14,TGTGCCAGCAGCTTACGGGACAGGGGCTATGGCTACACCTTC,CASSLRDRGYGYTF